Following are 15 T cell receptor beta chains from one sample sequenced in a study of radiation and T cells in renal cell carcinoma. Time point given: blood 4 weeks post-SBRT, at nephrectomy. As to treatment: 15 Gy SBRT to primary tumor, nephrectomy 4 weeks later. Sequenced by immunoSEQ multiplex PCR; TCRdb stores in-frame clones only, minus some. The sample has around 100,000 clones; around 84% are singletons. Sequencing used blood, obtained from a patient whose treatment included radiotherapy and nephrectomy. These receptor sequences come from a man between 60 and 75 years old with renal cell carcinoma.

V usage is TRBV28 and J usage is TRBJ2-7, with 8 bases matching TRBD2. Germline CDR1 reads MDHEN; CDR2 reads SYDVKM. The V and J ends lost 4 bases and 4 bases, in that order; junction bases with no gene match: 6. CDR3 length equals 14 residues. In DNA, the CDR3 is TGTGCCAGCAGTTCGGGACTAGGCCTTTACGAGCAGTACTTC. Its translation is CASSSGLGLYEQYF.

The rearrangement links TRBV5-1 to TRBJ2-7; possible D gene TRBD2, 6 bases. The germline gives CDR1 SGHRS, CDR2 YFSETQ. Trimming took off 0 bases at V and 1 base at J, with 11 bases between the two ends. The CDR3 is made up of 15 amino acids. The chain's CDR3 is CASSLVISGSYEQYF. Written as DNA, the CDR3 is TGCGCCAGCAGCTTGGTTATTAGCGGATCCTACGAGCAGTACTTC.

A few counts support this clone. The chain employs TRBV7-9 and TRBJ2-1, with D uncertain. The CDR3 loop spans 14 amino acids. The V gene lost 3 bases and the J gene lost 6 bases, with 12 bases spanning the gap. CDR1 and CDR2 (germline): SEHNR, FQNEAQ (reference sequence). Written as DNA, the CDR3 is TGTGCCAGCAGCTTCGCCTACGGAGCCAATGAGCAGTTCTTC. As protein: CASSFAYGANEQFF.

V is TRBV28 and J is TRBJ2-5, with D possibly matching TRBD1 (5 bases). V was shortened by 7 bases and J by 2 bases, with 8 bases between the two germline ends. The CDR3 spans 12 residues. Germline CDR1 reads MDHEN; CDR2 reads SYDVKM. The CDR3 sequence is CASTGPQETQYF. CDR3 nucleotides: TGTGCCAGCACAGGGCCTCAAGAGACCCAGTACTTC.

The chain uses TRBV28 and TRBJ2-1, with 12 bases matching TRBD2. Germline-derived CDR1 and CDR2 are MDHEN and SYDVKM. The V gene end was trimmed by 6 bases and the J gene end by 4 bases; junction bases not matched to a gene: 10. The CDR3 has 17 residues. The CDR3 is CASSQGPGLAGYNEQFF. The CDR3 coding sequence is TGTGCCAGCAGCCAGGGGCCGGGACTAGCGGGTTACAATGAGCAGTTCTTC.

This chain uses TRBV7-2 with TRBJ2-3, with 8 bases matching TRBD2. The CDR3 sequence is 16 residues long. The germline V gene has CDR1 SGHTA and CDR2 FQGNSA. V trimming: 0 bases; J trimming: 5 bases; junction bases outside the gene matches: 7. This CDR3 reads CASSLAMDLAGDTQYF. DNA for the CDR3: TGTGCCAGCAGCTTAGCGATGGACCTAGCGGGAGATACGCAGTATTTT.

The DNA for the CDR3 is TGCGCCAGCAGCCTACAACCGGGACAGGGTGGGGTCAATGAGCAGTTCTTC. Residues: CASSLQPGQGGVNEQFF. V is TRBV4-1 and J is TRBJ2-1; 9 bases agree with TRBD1. The V gene's germline CDR1 is MGHRA and CDR2 YSYEKL. The length of the CDR3 is 17 residues. The J segment lost 6 bases and the V segment lost 4 bases, leaving 13 bases of the junction unmatched.

This chain links TRBV27 with TRBJ2-3; 10 bases are a match to TRBD2. The CDR3 spans 15 residues. V gave up 4 bases and J gave up 5 bases; unmatched junction bases: 6. The germline gives CDR1 MNHEY, CDR2 SMNVEV (reference sequence). CDR3 residues: CASSSLAGGVDTQYF. In DNA form, the CDR3 reads TGTGCCAGCAGTTCCTTAGCGGGGGGCGTAGATACGCAGTATTTT.

The chain couples TRBV4-2 to TRBJ2-7; 7 bases line up with TRBD1. The V gene's germline CDR1 is LGHNA and CDR2 YNFKEQ. CDR3 size: 14 residues. V shed 0 bases and J 6 bases; nucleotides not matched to a gene: 5. The CDR3 sequence is CASSQDRRTGEQYF. The CDR3 DNA reads as TGTGCCAGCAGCCAAGACCGCCGGACAGGCGAGCAGTACTTC.

As DNA, the CDR3 is TGTGCCAGCAGCTTAGGCGGGGCGGGTGAAAAACTGTTTTTT. As protein: CASSLGGAGEKLFF. The chain has TRBV11-2 and TRBJ1-4, with D perhaps TRBD1 (5 bases). V lost 1 base, J lost 7 bases, and 10 bases lay in between. The CDR3 has 14 amino acids. Germline values: CDR1 SGHAT, CDR2 FQNNGV.

V usage is TRBV7-9 and J usage is TRBJ1-4; D is possibly TRBD1 (6 bases). Trimming shortened V by 3 bases and J by 8 bases, and 16 bases separated the two germline ends. This CDR3 spans 15 amino acids. CDR1 and CDR2 from the germline V gene are SEHNR and FQNEAQ (reference sequence). The CDR3 here is CASSFFQDRSEKLFF. CDR3 in DNA: TGTGCCAGCAGCTTTTTCCAAGACAGGTCCGAAAAACTGTTTTTT.

The chain uses TRBV5-4 and TRBJ2-7; 9 bases map to TRBD2. The CDR3 totals 16 residues. CDR1 SGHNT and CDR2 YYREEE come from the germline V gene (reference sequence). J lost 4 bases, V lost 0 bases, and 8 bases had no gene match. CDR3 sequence: CASSLGLAGLSYEQYF. The CDR3 DNA is TGTGCCAGCAGCTTGGGGCTAGCGGGATTAAGTTACGAGCAGTACTTC.

The table lists this clone with a few counts. The chain uses TRBV19 and TRBJ1-2, with D uncertain. The CDR3 spans 14 residues. Per the germline V gene, CDR1 is LNHDA and CDR2 is SQIVND (reference sequence). V lost 7 bases and J lost 9, with 21 bases in between. CDR3 DNA sequence: TGTGCCAGTACCCCACCGACGGAATACACAAGCTACACCTTC. Translating gives CASTPPTEYTSYTF.

This clone was counted once. V is TRBV7-2 and J is TRBJ2-5, with 12 bases aligning to TRBD2. V lost 5 bases, J lost 9 bases, and 10 bases stayed unmatched. Germline CDR1 reads SGHTA; CDR2 reads FQGNSA. The CDR3 length is 15 residues. The CDR3 protein is CASSLTTSGRRAQYF. In nucleotides, the CDR3 is TGTGCCAGCAGCCTCACAACTAGCGGGAGGAGGGCCCAGTACTTC.

The chain uses TRBV7-2 and TRBJ2-3; D perhaps matches TRBD2 (5 bases). V lost 4 bases to trimming and J lost 8 bases, with 19 bases between them. From germline, CDR1 is SGHTA and CDR2 FQGNSA. CDR3 length: 15 amino acids. The CDR3 sequence: CASSSQDLPAATQYF. The CDR3 DNA reads as TGTGCCAGCAGCTCCCAAGACCTTCCAGCGGCTACGCAGTATTTT.